Presented here are 15 T cell receptor beta chains from one specimen sequenced in a study of T cell changes during pregnancy in multiple sclerosis. Assay used: immunoSEQ multiplex PCR; TCRdb lists only in-frame clones, some missing. The table has around 17,000 clones, around 95% seen once. The sequenced sample was peripheral blood, obtained in the third trimester of pregnancy. These receptors were taken from a female donor with multiple sclerosis, enrolled in a pregnancy study.

The chain joins TRBV29-1 to TRBJ2-2; D not certain. Germline V gene data show CDR1 as SQVTM and CDR2 as ANQGSEA. The CDR3 sequence is 13 residues long. V shed 1 base and J shed 0 bases, with 3 bases lying between them. This CDR3 reads CSVEASNTGELFF. The CDR3 nucleotides are TGCAGCGTTGAAGCCTCGAACACCGGGGAGCTGTTTTTT.

J is TRBJ1-6 and V is TRBV27; the D is unclear. V was trimmed by 3 bases and J by 4 bases, leaving 7 bases between them. CDR1 and CDR2 from the germline V gene are MNHEY and SMNVEV (reference sequence). The CDR3 runs to 14 residues. The DNA for the CDR3 is TGTGCCAGCAGTTTCGGGATTTATAATTCACCCCTCCACTTT. Translating it yields CASSFGIYNSPLHF.

The chain is built from TRBV2 and TRBJ1-2; 8 bases are a match to TRBD1. This CDR3 spans 15 amino acids. The V gene's germline CDR1 is SNHLY and CDR2 FYNNEI. The ends lost 6 bases at V and 4 bases at J; junction bases unmatched: 10. The CDR3 nucleotides are TGTGCCAGCAGGCCCACTCGGGGGACAGGCTATGGCTACACCTTC. Translation: CASRPTRGTGYGYTF.

The V and J genes are TRBV6-1 and TRBJ2-3; D call uncertain. The CDR3 spans 13 residues. Trimming took off 10 bases at V and 8 bases at J, with 19 bases between the two ends. Germline V gene sequence: CDR1 MNHNS, CDR2 SASEGT. The chain's CDR3 is CAIAGSLEGTQYF. As DNA, the CDR3 is TGTGCCATCGCCGGGTCCCTAGAAGGTACGCAGTATTTT.

The rearrangement joins TRBV27 to TRBJ2-1, with D possibly being TRBD1 (5 bases). The V and J ends lost 5 bases and 2 bases respectively, with 13 bases between them. The germline gives CDR1 MNHEY, CDR2 SMNVEV (reference sequence). CDR3 length: 15 residues. In DNA, the CDR3 is TGTGCCAGCAGTCCCCTGCCAGGGACCTACAATGAGCAGTTCTTC. Its translation is CASSPLPGTYNEQFF.

The chain joins TRBV18 to TRBJ2-3; D unclear. The V gene's germline CDR1 is KGHSH and CDR2 LQKENI. The CDR3 covers 15 residues. The V gene lost 0 bases and the J gene lost 0 bases, with 7 bases spanning the gap. In DNA, the CDR3 is TGTGCCAGCTCACCACCGGTCGGGAGCACAGATACGCAGTATTTT. As protein: CASSPPVGSTDTQYF.

The chain joins TRBV7-9 to TRBJ2-7; 12 bases are shared with TRBD2. V shed 1 base, J shed 0 bases, and the junction held 1 base outside the gene matches. The germline gives CDR1 SEHNR, CDR2 FQNEAQ (reference sequence). This CDR3 contains 16 residues. CDR3 in amino acids: CASSLGTSGVSYEQYF. CDR3 coding DNA: TGTGCCAGCAGCTTAGGGACTAGCGGGGTCTCCTACGAGCAGTACTTC.

V gene TRBV9 combines with J gene TRBJ2-3; TRBD2 matches at 13 bases. The CDR3 is 17 residues long. V lost 4 bases to trimming and J lost 4 bases; unmatched junction nucleotides: 9. Germline V gene data show CDR1 as SGDLS and CDR2 as YYNGEE. This chain's CDR3 is CASSSEGTSGVADTQYF. Written as DNA, the CDR3 is TGTGCCAGCAGCTCAGAAGGGACTAGCGGGGTTGCAGATACGCAGTATTTT.

The rearrangement links TRBV7-3 to TRBJ2-6, with D maybe TRBD1 (6 bases). CDR1 is SGHTA, CDR2 FQGTGA, per germline. The CDR3 totals 18 residues. The V end lost 5 bases, the J end lost 0 bases, and 17 bases lay between the germline ends. The CDR3 DNA sequence: TGTGCCAGCAGCCCAGAGGGGGTCGAGGGCTCTGGGGCCAACGTCCTGACTTTC. Amino acid sequence: CASSPEGVEGSGANVLTF.

The genes are TRBV25-1 and TRBJ1-4, with 8 bases lining up with TRBD1. This CDR3 has 17 amino acids. Germline CDR1 reads MGHDK; CDR2 reads SYGVNS. V lost 6 bases and J lost 7; bases outside the gene matches: 16. CDR3 residues: CASSQLRGDRGLEKLFF. CDR3 DNA sequence: TGTGCCAGCAGCCAGCTACGGGGCGACAGGGGACTTGAAAAACTGTTTTTT.

J is TRBJ2-2 and V is TRBV9; possible D gene TRBD1, 7 bases. The length of the CDR3 is 17 residues. Between the trimmed V and J ends, which lost 1 base and 0 bases, there was a span of 13 bases. Germline-derived CDR1 and CDR2 are SGDLS and YYNGEE. In DNA, the CDR3 is TGTGCCAGCAGCGTAATCGGAGGGGGCGCGAACACCGGGGAGCTGTTTTTT. Translation: CASSVIGGGANTGELFF.

CDR3: CASSSRGGGALRTGELFF. The CDR3 nucleotides read TGTGCCAGCAGCTCCCGCGGCGGGGGGGCATTAAGGACCGGGGAGCTGTTTTTT. The chain couples TRBV7-6 to TRBJ2-2, with 9 bases fitting TRBD2. J gave up 5 bases and V 4 bases, and 14 bases lay outside the gene matches. Germline CDR1 and CDR2: SGHVS and FNYEAQ. This CDR3 has 18 amino acids.

The rearrangement uses TRBV5-4 and TRBJ1-2; D unclear. The CDR3 is made up of 13 amino acids. Per germline, CDR1 SGHNT and CDR2 YYREEE (reference sequence). The germline V and J ends were trimmed by 6 bases and 1 base, with 10 bases remaining between them. The CDR3 spells CASTEPGNYGYTF. The CDR3 DNA reads TGTGCCAGCACCGAACCGGGTAACTATGGCTACACCTTC.

The chain combines TRBV28 with TRBJ1-5; TRBD1 matches at 7 bases. This CDR3 region has 15 residues. The ends lost 6 bases at V and 7 bases at J; junction bases unmatched: 12. Germline V CDR1 and CDR2: MDHEN, SYDVKM. The CDR3, as DNA: TGTGCCAGCAGCCCGATCGAACAGGGGCGCCAGCCCCAGCATTTT. As protein: CASSPIEQGRQPQHF.

The CDR3 spells CASSLKGIGANVLTF. In DNA, the CDR3 is TGTGCCAGCAGTTTAAAGGGGATCGGGGCCAACGTCCTGACTTTC. V usage is TRBV27 and J usage is TRBJ2-6, with D perhaps TRBD1 (5 bases). This CDR3 spans 15 amino acids. The V and J ends lost 2 bases and 4 bases respectively, with 9 bases between them. CDR1 and CDR2 (germline): MNHEY, SMNVEV (reference sequence).